One sample yielded the 20 T cell receptor beta chains listed below, sequenced in a study of blood T cell repertoires in COVID-19. Generated by immunoSEQ multiplex PCR, the TCRdb table keeps only in-frame clones and is missing some. The table has some 130,000 clones, roughly 80% seen once. Material: PBMCs or T cells enriched from blood (not recorded which). Receptor source: a young man who had recovered from COVID-19.

This chain connects TRBV19 to TRBJ1-1; D possibly corresponds to TRBD1 (5 bases). This CDR3 region has 16 residues. V lost 7 bases to trimming and J lost 3 bases, with 21 bases between them. CDR1 is LNHDA and CDR2 is SQIVND in the germline V gene (reference sequence). This chain's CDR3 is CASTPLLGGADTEAFF. In DNA, the CDR3 is TGTGCCAGTACCCCTCTCCTCGGAGGGGCGGACACTGAAGCTTTCTTT.

This chain links TRBV6-5 with TRBJ1-3; 7 positions agree with TRBD1. Germline V CDR1 and CDR2: MNHEY, SVGAGI. The CDR3 has 15 amino acids. V dropped 0 bases and J dropped 9; count of bases not matched to a gene: 8. CDR3 nucleotides: TGTGCCAGCAGTTACTCCAGACAGGGCGGCGGCACCATATATTTT. Translating gives CASSYSRQGGGTIYF.

This rearrangement joins TRBV9 to TRBJ2-1; TRBD2 aligns across 7 bases. J was trimmed by 3 bases and V by 1 base; bases with no gene match: 4. The germline V gene has CDR1 SGDLS and CDR2 YYNGEE. The CDR3 contains 15 residues. The CDR3 loop is CASSVSGALYNEQFF. For the CDR3, the DNA is TGTGCCAGCAGCGTAAGCGGGGCCCTCTACAATGAGCAGTTCTTC.

The chain employs TRBV19 and TRBJ1-5; possibly TRBD1 for D (5 bases). Germline CDR1 reads LNHDA; CDR2 reads SQIVND (reference sequence). This CDR3 has 17 amino acids. V gave up 7 bases and J gave up 7 bases, with 26 bases separating them. In DNA form, the CDR3 reads TGTGCCAGTAAGGCCTCCGGACCTCGTATCGGGGGACAGCCCCAGCATTTT. Its protein product is CASKASGPRIGGQPQHF.

In this sample, this clone turned up a few times. V gene TRBV7-2 combines with J gene TRBJ2-7, with 9 bases identical to TRBD2. The J segment lost 2 bases and the V segment lost 5 bases, leaving 4 bases of the junction unmatched. The CDR3 runs to 14 residues. CDR1 and CDR2 (germline): SGHTA, FQGNSA. CDR3 nucleotides: TGTGCCAGCAGCCCAGTAGCGGGGGCCTACGAGCAGTACTTC. Translation: CASSPVAGAYEQYF.

This chain joins TRBV27 and TRBJ2-7, with D tentatively TRBD1 (5 bases). Germline V gene sequence: CDR1 MNHEY, CDR2 SMNVEV (reference sequence). Trimming took 3 bases from V and 2 from J, leaving 8 bases between them. This CDR3 contains 13 residues. This CDR3 reads CASSLQGAYEQYF. CDR3 nucleotides: TGTGCCAGCAGTTTGCAGGGCGCCTACGAGCAGTACTTC.

The V call is TRBV2, the J call TRBJ2-2; TRBD2 matches at 7 bases. The germline CDR1 and CDR2 sequences are SNHLY and FYNNEI. After removal of 4 bases from V and 6 bases from J, the junction contained 2 bases not matched to a gene. The CDR3 is made up of 13 amino acids. CDR3 nucleotide sequence: TGTGCCAGCAGTGTTCGGGAGGCCGGGGAGCTGTTTTTT. Translation gives CASSVREAGELFF.

The chain couples TRBV7-9 to TRBJ2-4, with D uncertain. V was cut by 5 bases and J by 0 bases, with 14 bases left in between. This CDR3 region has 16 residues. Germline CDR1 is SEHNR and CDR2 is FQNEAQ (reference sequence). The CDR3: CASSQSTSQAKNIQYF. The CDR3 nucleotides are TGTGCCAGCAGCCAATCGACAAGCCAAGCCAAAAACATTCAGTACTTC. The full variable domain, completed using reference TRBV7-9 and TRBJ2-4, is DTGVSQNPRHKITKRGQNVTFRCDPISEHNRLYWYRQTLGQGPEFLTYFQNEAQLEKSRLLSDRFSAERPKGSFSTLEIQRTEQGDSAMYLCASSQSTSQAKNIQYFGAGTRLSVL.

The chain couples TRBV7-2 to TRBJ1-2; D is possibly TRBD1 (5 bases). Between the trimmed V and J ends, which lost 4 bases and 2 bases, there was a span of 14 bases. In germline, CDR1 is SGHTA, CDR2 FQGNSA. The CDR3 runs 15 residues. Here the CDR3 reads CASSYWEGANYGYTF. For the CDR3, the DNA is TGTGCCAGCAGCTATTGGGAAGGGGCCAACTATGGCTACACCTTC.

The V call is TRBV7-9, the J call TRBJ1-2; TRBD1 matches at 7 bases. Germline loops: CDR1 SEHNR, CDR2 FQNEAQ (reference sequence). CDR3 length equals 15 residues. V shed 0 bases, J shed 4 bases, and the junction held 5 bases outside the gene matches. The DNA for the CDR3 is TGTGCCAGCAGCTTAGCTTCCGACAGGGTCTATGGCTACACCTTC. Protein: CASSLASDRVYGYTF.

The chain joins TRBV11-2 to TRBJ2-7; 8 bases are shared with TRBD2. Germline V lookup: CDR1 SGHAT, CDR2 FQNNGV. CDR3 length equals 13 residues. Trimming cost V 4 bases and J 4 bases; bases outside gene matches: 3. CDR3 bases: TGTGCCAGCAGCTCCCCGGGGGGGTACGAGCAGTACTTC. Its protein is CASSSPGGYEQYF. The full variable domain, its missing parts supplied by reference TRBV11-2 and TRBJ2-7, is EAGVAQSPRYKIIEKRQSVAFWCNPISGHATLYWYQQILGQGPKLLIQFQNNGVVDDSQLPKDRFSAERLKGVDSTLKIQPAKLEDSAVYLCASSSPGGYEQYFGPGTRLTVT.

This clone was recorded once. This sequence joins TRBV4-2 and TRBJ1-6; D remains unclear. The CDR3 runs 17 residues. Trimming removed 0 bases from V and 7 bases from J, with 16 bases in between. Germline CDR1 and CDR2: LGHNA and YNFKEQ. The CDR3 DNA follows: TGTGCCAGCAGCCAAGAAGTAGGTCCTTCCGGGAATTCACCCCTCCACTTT. It codes for CASSQEVGPSGNSPLHF.

This chain connects TRBV19 to TRBJ1-5; TRBD1 is a possible D gene (5 bases). Looked up from germline, CDR1 is LNHDA and CDR2 is SQIVND (reference sequence). With 6 bases removed from V and 5 bases from J, the gap between germline ends came to 14 bases. The CDR3 has 14 amino acids. The CDR3 is CASREGREDQPQHF. The CDR3 region has the DNA TGTGCCAGTAGGGAGGGGAGGGAGGATCAGCCCCAGCATTTT.

The chain employs TRBV7-6 and TRBJ1-3; 10 nucleotides line up with TRBD1. Germline assignment: CDR1 SGHVS and CDR2 FNYEAQ. The V segment lost 5 bases and the J segment 4 bases; nucleotides outside the gene matches: 8. This CDR3 comprises 16 residues. The DNA of the CDR3 is TGTGCCAGCAGCCCGAGACAGGGGGCTGGAGGAAACACCATATATTTT. Translated, it gives CASSPRQGAGGNTIYF.

The rearrangement joins TRBV6-5 to TRBJ2-5; 7 bases map to TRBD1. CDR1 is MNHEY and CDR2 is SVGAGI in the germline V gene. The CDR3 runs to 15 residues. Trimming removed 6 bases from V and 6 bases from J; junction bases left unmatched: 13. The CDR3 DNA reads TGTGCCAGCAGCACGACCCCCCAGGACAGGAAGACCCAGTACTTC. It encodes CASSTTPQDRKTQYF.

The chain is built from TRBV7-9 and TRBJ2-5, with 9 bases aligning to TRBD1. The germline V gene encodes CDR1 SEHNR and CDR2 FQNEAQ (reference sequence). J was trimmed by 2 bases and V by 3 bases; bases with no gene match: 7. This CDR3 has 16 residues. The CDR3 sequence: CASSFTGTGNQETQYF. CDR3 bases: TGTGCCAGCAGCTTCACCGGGACAGGGAATCAAGAGACCCAGTACTTC.

The V call is TRBV6-5, the J call TRBJ1-6, with 8 positions matching TRBD1. The V gene's germline CDR1 is MNHEY and CDR2 SVGAGI. V shed 2 bases, J shed 6 bases, and the junction held 6 bases outside the gene matches. This CDR3 region has 16 residues. The DNA for the CDR3 is TGTGCCAGCAGTTACAGCCCCGACAGGGGTAATTCACCCCTCCACTTT. It yields the protein CASSYSPDRGNSPLHF.

This chain joins TRBV9 and TRBJ1-1, with D possibly matching TRBD1 (5 bases). Trimming removed 3 bases from V and 5 bases from J, with 11 bases in between. The germline CDR1 and CDR2 sequences are SGDLS and YYNGEE. The CDR3 consists of 13 residues. CDR3 region: CASSDFRGTEAFF. The CDR3 coding sequence is TGTGCCAGCAGCGATTTCCGGGGGACTGAAGCTTTCTTT.

Here the CDR3 reads CSVDDGEAYEQYF. The CDR3 DNA reads as TGCAGCGTTGATGACGGGGAAGCCTACGAGCAGTACTTC. The V and J genes are TRBV29-1 and TRBJ2-7, with D tentatively TRBD2 (5 bases). From germline, CDR1 is SQVTM and CDR2 ANQGSEA. Trimming cost V 3 bases and J 2 bases, with 11 bases left between them. This CDR3 is 13 amino acids long.

In this sample, this clone turned up a few times. The junction and the germline gene differ at one end; a read error may be behind it. The chain has TRBV6-5 and TRBJ1-6, with unresolved D. Looked up from germline, CDR1 is MNHEY and CDR2 is SVGAGI. This CDR3 contains 15 residues. This CDR3 is CASTYSRSDSSPLHF. As DNA, the CDR3 is TGTGCCAGCACTTACTCCAGGTCGGATAGTTCACCCCTCCACTTT.